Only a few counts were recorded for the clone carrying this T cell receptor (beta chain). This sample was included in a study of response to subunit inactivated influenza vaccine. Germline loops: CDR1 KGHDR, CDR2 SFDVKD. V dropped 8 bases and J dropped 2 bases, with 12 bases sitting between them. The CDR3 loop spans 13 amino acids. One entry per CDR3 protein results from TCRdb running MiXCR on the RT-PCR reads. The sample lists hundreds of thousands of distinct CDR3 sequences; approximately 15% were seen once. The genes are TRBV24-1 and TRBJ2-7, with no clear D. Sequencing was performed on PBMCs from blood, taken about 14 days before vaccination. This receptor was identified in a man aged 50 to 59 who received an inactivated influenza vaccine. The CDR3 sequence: CATTARVPYEQYF. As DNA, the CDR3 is TGTGCCACCACGGCCCGGGTACCCTACGAGCAGTACTTC.